This is a list of T cell receptor beta chains from one sample in a study of cytomegalovirus exposure and HLA in healthy donors. Measured with immunoSEQ multiplex PCR; TCRdb has only the in-frame clones, and not every one. In total, the table holds 130,000 or so clones. Input material: PBMCs. Source of these receptors: a woman between 18 and 29 years old in good health and CMV-seronegative. Each CDR3 is given with its conserved first and last residue. A D gene is named only where the DNA matches it firmly.

D,J,V,DNA,CDR3
TRBD1,TRBJ2-7,TRBV5-4,TGTGCCAGCAGCTTGGATAGGACAGGGGCTAACGAGCAGTACTTC,CASSLDRTGANEQYF
TRBD1,TRBJ2-7,TRBV14,TGTGCCAGCAGCCCGACAGGGTGGGGCTACGAGCAGTACTTC,CASSPTGWGYEQYF
TRBD1,TRBJ1-2,TRBV7-9,TGTGCCAGCAGCGGACAGGATAATAACTATGGCTACACCTTC,CASSGQDNNYGYTF
TRBD1,TRBJ2-7,TRBV30,TGTGCCTGGGGGGGACAGTACTACGAGCAGTACTTC,CAWGGQYYEQYF
-,TRBJ2-7,TRBV6-1,TGTGCCAGCAGTGAAGCGATTTTCCGGTCGTTTCGTGCGAACGAGCAGTACTTC,CASSEAIFRSFRANEQYF
TRBD1,TRBJ2-5,TRBV5-4,TGTGCCAGCAGCTCACAGGGGGCGGAAGAGACCCAGTACTTC,CASSSQGAEETQYF
TRBD2,TRBJ2-1,TRBV7-7,TGTGCCAGCAGCCCGAGCGGGAGGAGGTACAATGAGCAGTTCTTC,CASSPSGRRYNEQFF
TRBD1,TRBJ2-1,TRBV7-8,TGTGCCAGCAGCGGCCGGACAGGGAACTCCTACAATGAGCAGTTCTTC,CASSGRTGNSYNEQFF
-,TRBJ1-2,TRBV6-1,TGTGCCAGCAGTATCTCAGGGGCTGGTAACTATGGCTACACCTTC,CASSISGAGNYGYTF
-,TRBJ2-3,TRBV4-1,TGCGCCAGCAGCCAAGAGAGGGGGGTTACTAGCGACATGCAGTATTTT,CASSQERGVTSDMQYF
TRBD1,TRBJ1-5,TRBV19,TGTGCCAGTAGTAAATGGACAGGGGTAAATCAGCCCCAGCATTTT,CASSKWTGVNQPQHF
TRBD2,TRBJ2-5,TRBV7-2,TGTGCCAGCGCATCCTGGGGGGGAGTTGGAGAGACCCAGTACTTC,CASASWGGVGETQYF
TRBD1,TRBJ2-5,TRBV5-6,TGTGCCAGCAGCTTGGTCGACAGGGCGGAGACCCAGTACTTC,CASSLVDRAETQYF
-,TRBJ2-1,TRBV19,TGTGCCAGTAGAGTGACTGGCTCCTACAATGAGCAGTTCTTC,CASRVTGSYNEQFF
-,TRBJ2-3,TRBV5-1,TGCGCCAGCAGCTTGGATGTACGAACGCAGGTTCCCCTCAGGGGATCGCAGTATTTT,CASSLDVRTQVPLRGSQYF
TRBD2,TRBJ2-1,TRBV5-1,TGCGCCAGCAGCTTTACTAGCGGCGGCAATGAGCAGTTCTTC,CASSFTSGGNEQFF
TRBD1,TRBJ1-1,TRBV5-6,TGTGCCAGCAGTCCAGGATATCAGGGGGTCTACACTGAAGCTTTCTTT,CASSPGYQGVYTEAFF
-,TRBJ1-5,TRBV25-1,TGTGCCAGCGCCGGCGAGGGGGTTCAGCCCCAGCATTTT,CASAGEGVQPQHF
TRBD1,TRBJ1-1,TRBV4-1,TGCGCCAGCAGCCAAGGGACAGGGCTAGCGGATGAAGCTTTCTTT,CASSQGTGLADEAFF
TRBD1,TRBJ2-1,TRBV6-1,TGTGCCAGCAGTGAAGTGGTTGGGCAGGGGGTGGTCAATGAGCAGTTCTTC,CASSEVVGQGVVNEQFF
TRBD1,TRBJ2-7,TRBV5-1,TGCGCCAGCAGCTTGGGGGGACAGACCTACGAGCAGTACTTC,CASSLGGQTYEQYF
-,TRBJ2-6,TRBV25-1,TGTGCCAGCAGTCTCCAGGGGGCCAACGTCCTGACTTTC,CASSLQGANVLTF
-,TRBJ2-1,TRBV27,TGTGCCAGCAGTTTCGGACAGAGCTCCTACAATGAGCAGTTCTTC,CASSFGQSSYNEQFF
-,TRBJ1-2,TRBV10-3,TGTGCCATCAGTGAACGGGGTCACGAGAGTGGCTACACCTTC,CAISERGHESGYTF
TRBD2,TRBJ2-1,TRBV7-9,TGTGCCAGCAGCTTCGGGAGGAACAATGAGCAGTTCTTC,CASSFGRNNEQFF
TRBD1,TRBJ2-3,TRBV2,TGTGCCAGCAGCCAACCGGGACAGTACACAGATACGCAGTATTTT,CASSQPGQYTDTQYF
TRBD2,TRBJ2-1,TRBV7-9,TGTGCCAGCAGCTTCGGACTAGCGGGAGTTGAGTTCTTC,CASSFGLAGVEFF
TRBD1,TRBJ1-2,TRBV5-4,TGTGCCAGCAGCCTCCGGGACAGGGTCTTCTATGGCTACACCTTC,CASSLRDRVFYGYTF
TRBD1,TRBJ1-6,TRBV7-8,TGTGCCAGCAGCCAGCGGACAGGCCTTTCTAGTTCACCCCTCCACTTT,CASSQRTGLSSSPLHF
-,TRBJ1-5,TRBV30,TGTGCCTGGAGCGTAGGGGGGGCTGATCAGCCCCAGCATTTT,CAWSVGGADQPQHF
-,TRBJ1-1,TRBV30,TGTGCCTGGAGTTCCGTAATTTTCGCTGAAGCTTTCTTT,CAWSSVIFAEAFF
-,TRBJ1-4,TRBV7-9,TGTGCCGGCCGGACTGATGCAACTAATGAAAAACTGTTTTTT,CAGRTDATNEKLFF
TRBD1,TRBJ1-5,TRBV7-9,TGTGCCAGCAGCTTCCCCGGCGGCGGACAGGGCAATCAGCCCCAGCATTTT,CASSFPGGGQGNQPQHF
TRBD2,TRBJ2-1,TRBV7-3,TGTGCCAGCAGCCCCCACTTCGGCGGGAGGTTGAATGAGCAGTTCTTC,CASSPHFGGRLNEQFF
TRBD2,TRBJ2-7,TRBV19,TGTGCCAGTAAAAGAGCGGGAGGTGAAGGTCGTCGTGAGCAGTACTTC,CASKRAGGEGRREQYF
TRBD2,TRBJ2-1,TRBV19,TGTGCCAGTAGTATAGTCTCTGGCGGGAGCCTGGGGAATGAGCAGTTCTTC,CASSIVSGGSLGNEQFF
TRBD1,TRBJ1-2,TRBV9,TGTGCCAGCAGCGTAGCCTCCTCGACAGGGTTAAACTATGGCTACACCTTC,CASSVASSTGLNYGYTF
TRBD1,TRBJ2-4,TRBV15,TGTGCCACCAGCAGAGATATCCCGGGACAGGGGGCGGGGAACATTCAGTACTTC,CATSRDIPGQGAGNIQYF
TRBD2,TRBJ2-7,TRBV10-3,TGTGCCACCCGACCCGGGACTAGCGGATACGAGCAGTACTTC,CATRPGTSGYEQYF
TRBD2,TRBJ2-7,TRBV19,TGTGCCAGTAGTCCCAGTAGCGGGGATACCTACGAGCAGTACTTC,CASSPSSGDTYEQYF
TRBD2,TRBJ2-5,TRBV19,TGTGATCTCTCGCGGGAGCCCACCAAAGAGACCCAGTACTTC,CDLSREPTKETQYF
-,TRBJ1-4,TRBV7-6,TGTGCCAGCAGCTTAATTTCGCAGGGTAGGGGTGGAAAACTGTTTTTT,CASSLISQGRGGKLFF
-,TRBJ1-2,TRBV7-9,TGTGCCAGCAGCTCTTTCTCGAGGTCGGAGCACCGACCTTATGGCTACACCTTC,CASSSFSRSEHRPYGYTF
TRBD1,TRBJ1-1,TRBV7-9,TGTGCCAGCAGCTTTGATGACAGGGAGTTAGCTGAAGCTTTCTTT,CASSFDDRELAEAFF